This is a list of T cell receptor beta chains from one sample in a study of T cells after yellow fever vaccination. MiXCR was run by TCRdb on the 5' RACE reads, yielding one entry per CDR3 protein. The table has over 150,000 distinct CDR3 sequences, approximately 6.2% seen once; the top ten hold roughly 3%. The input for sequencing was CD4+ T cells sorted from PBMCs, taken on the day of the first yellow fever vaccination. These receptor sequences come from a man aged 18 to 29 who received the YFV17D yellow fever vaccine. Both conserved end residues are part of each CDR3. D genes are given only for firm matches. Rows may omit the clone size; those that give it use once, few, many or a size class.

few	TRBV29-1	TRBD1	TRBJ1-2	CSAQAGQGSYGYTF	TGCAGCGCTCAGGCGGGACAGGGAAGCTATGGCTACACCTTC
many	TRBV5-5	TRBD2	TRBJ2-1	CASSVSGVNYNEQFF	TGTGCCAGCAGCGTTAGCGGGGTAAACTACAATGAGCAGTTCTTC
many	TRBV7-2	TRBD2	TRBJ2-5	CASSLAGRYSGETQYF	TGTGCCAGCAGCTTAGCCGGGAGGTACTCGGGGGAGACCCAGTACTTC
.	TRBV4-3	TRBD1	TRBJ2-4	CASSRPGQGNIQYF	TGCGCCAGCAGCCGGCCCGGACAGGGAAACATTCAGTACTTC
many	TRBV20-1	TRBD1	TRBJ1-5	CSAQGGTHNQPQHF	TGCAGTGCCCAGGGGGGGACACACAATCAGCCCCAGCATTTT
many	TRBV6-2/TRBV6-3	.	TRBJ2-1	CASSYYRPEPEQFF	TGTGCCAGCAGTTACTACAGACCCGAACCTGAGCAGTTCTTC
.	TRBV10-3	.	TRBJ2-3	CAISEGLARDTQYF	TGTGCCATCAGTGAAGGGCTAGCTCGGGATACGCAGTATTTT
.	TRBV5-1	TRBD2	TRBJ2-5	CASSPGLAGGWETQYF	TGCGCCAGCAGCCCTGGACTAGCGGGGGGTTGGGAGACCCAGTACTTC
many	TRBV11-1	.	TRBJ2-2	CASSFHGGNTGELFF	TGTGCCAGCAGCTTTCATGGCGGCAACACCGGGGAGCTGTTTTTT
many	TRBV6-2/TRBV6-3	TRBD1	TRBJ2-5	CASSLQGASYQETQYF	TGTGCCAGCAGCTTACAGGGGGCCTCGTACCAAGAGACCCAGTACTTC
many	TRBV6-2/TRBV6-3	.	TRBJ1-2	CASRRPSARGYTF	TGTGCCAGCAGGAGACCCTCTGCTAGGGGCTACACCTTC
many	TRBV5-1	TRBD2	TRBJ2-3	CASSLSGGTSTDTQYF	TGCGCCAGCAGCCTTAGCGGGGGGACTAGCACAGATACGCAGTATTTT
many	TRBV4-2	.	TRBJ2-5	CASSQVVQETQYF	TGTGCCAGCAGCCAAGTGGTGCAGGAGACCCAGTACTTC
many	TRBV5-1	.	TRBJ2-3	CASRDASDTQYF	TGCGCCAGCCGGGACGCCTCGGATACGCAGTATTTT
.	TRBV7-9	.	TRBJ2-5	CASSYFRDQETQYF	TGTGCCAGCAGCTACTTCAGGGATCAAGAGACCCAGTACTTC
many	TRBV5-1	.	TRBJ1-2	CASSRAQASGYTF	TGCGCCAGCAGCCGGGCGCAGGCCTCTGGCTACACCTTC
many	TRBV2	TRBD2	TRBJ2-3	CASSQTFLAGTDTQYF	TGTGCCAGCAGCCAAACGTTTCTAGCGGGAACAGATACGCAGTATTTT
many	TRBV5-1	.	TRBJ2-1	CASSLGAGIDEQFF	TGCGCCAGCAGCTTGGGGGCCGGGATCGATGAGCAGTTCTTC
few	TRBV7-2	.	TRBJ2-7	CASSLWGEQYF	TGTGCCAGCAGCTTGTGGGGCGAGCAGTACTTC
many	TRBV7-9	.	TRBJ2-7	CASSLWTWGSEYEQYF	TGTGCCAGCAGCTTGTGGACCTGGGGATCCGAGTACGAGCAGTACTTC
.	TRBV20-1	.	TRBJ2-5	CSARVRGADQETQYF	TGCAGTGCTAGAGTACGGGGGGCCGACCAAGAGACCCAGTACTTC
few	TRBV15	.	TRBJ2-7	CATSREGTLAYEQYF	TGTGCCACCAGCAGAGAGGGGACGCTGGCCTACGAGCAGTACTTC
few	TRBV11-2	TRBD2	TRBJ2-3	CASSLGAGTSGVPDTQYF	TGTGCCAGCAGCTTAGGGGCCGGGACTAGCGGGGTGCCAGATACGCAGTATTTT
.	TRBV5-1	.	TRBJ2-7	CASSFLDGYEQYF	TGCGCCAGCAGCTTCTTGGACGGCTACGAGCAGTACTTC
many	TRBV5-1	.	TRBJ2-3	CATAQGDFSTDTQYF	TGCGCCACCGCTCAGGGAGACTTTAGCACAGATACGCAGTATTTT
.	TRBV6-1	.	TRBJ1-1	CASSEAVYRSRTEAFF	TGTGCCAGCAGTGAAGCGGTGTATCGGAGCCGCACCGAAGCTTTCTTT
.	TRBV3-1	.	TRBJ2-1	CASSPPRSSYNEQFF	TGTGCCAGCAGCCCCCCGCGGAGCTCCTACAATGAGCAGTTCTTC
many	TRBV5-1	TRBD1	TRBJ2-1	CASSYSGTGSYNEQFF	TGCGCCAGCAGCTACTCCGGGACAGGGAGCTACAATGAGCAGTTCTTC
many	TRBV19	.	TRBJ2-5	CASSRTARQETQYF	TGTGCCAGTAGTAGGACAGCCCGGCAAGAGACCCAGTACTTC
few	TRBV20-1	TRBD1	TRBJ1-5	CSARTGAARQPQHF	TGCAGTGCTCGAACAGGGGCCGCAAGACAGCCCCAGCATTTT
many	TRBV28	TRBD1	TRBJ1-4	CASSLHLDRAFEKLFF	TGTGCCAGCAGTTTACACCTCGACAGGGCCTTTGAAAAACTGTTTTTT
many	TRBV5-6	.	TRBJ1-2	CASSLEFRAYGYTF	TGTGCCAGCAGCTTGGAATTCAGAGCCTATGGCTACACCTTC
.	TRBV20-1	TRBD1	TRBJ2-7	CSASGQGAYEQYF	TGCAGTGCTTCAGGACAGGGGGCCTACGAGCAGTACTTC
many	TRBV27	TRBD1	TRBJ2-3	CASSPTTGSDTQYF	TGTGCCAGCAGTCCTACGACAGGGTCAGATACGCAGTATTTT
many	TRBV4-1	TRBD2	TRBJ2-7	CASSRLGTIPHEQYF	TGCGCCAGCAGCCGTCTCGGGACTATACCCCACGAGCAGTACTTC
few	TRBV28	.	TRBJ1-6	CASVVGSSYNSPLHF	TGTGCCAGCGTGGTAGGCAGCTCCTATAATTCACCCCTCCACTTT
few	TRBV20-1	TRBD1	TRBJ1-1	CSAKAGTGGGDTEAFF	TGCAGTGCTAAGGCCGGGACAGGGGGTGGGGACACTGAAGCTTTCTTT
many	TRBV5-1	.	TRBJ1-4	CASSFSAGGNEKLFF	TGCGCCAGCAGCTTCTCGGCGGGAGGTAATGAAAAACTGTTTTTT
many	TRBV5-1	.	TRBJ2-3	CASARRGLKDTQYF	TGCGCCAGCGCCCGGAGGGGGTTGAAAGATACGCAGTATTTT